The 7 T cell receptor beta chains in this list originate from one sample, sequenced in a study of blood T cell repertoires in COVID-19. Sequenced by immunoSEQ multiplex PCR; TCRdb stores in-frame clones only, minus some. The sample lists about 99,000 clones, about 80% occurring once. The sample consisted of peripheral blood. The receptor set was obtained from a woman of 80 years or more with active or convalescent COVID-19.

This clone was found a few times. The J gene is TRBJ1-1, the V gene TRBV9; weak D call: TRBD1 (5 bases). The CDR3 has 15 amino acids. With 3 bases removed from V and 1 base from J, the gap between germline ends came to 13 bases. Germline CDR1 SGDLS, CDR2 YYNGEE. The CDR3 bases are TGTGCCAGCAGCGCGAGAGTCACAGGGAACACTGAAGCTTTCTTT. Its protein is CASSARVTGNTEAFF.

CDR3 amino acids: CASSPGTRGNTIYF. CDR3 DNA: TGTGCCAGCTCACCGGGCACCCGAGGAAACACCATATATTTT. The rearrangement joins TRBV18 to TRBJ1-3; D remains unclear. Trimming stripped 3 bases from V and 4 bases from J, with 10 bases between. The CDR3 consists of 14 residues. CDR1 and CDR2 (germline): KGHSH, LQKENI.

The rearrangement links TRBV15 to TRBJ2-4, with 11 bases lining up with TRBD1. V dropped 5 bases and J dropped 9; count of bases not matched to a gene: 12. Germline CDR1 is LNHNV and CDR2 is YYDKDF (reference sequence). This CDR3 has 16 amino acids. DNA of the CDR3: TGTGCCACCAGCGGCGGACCCGGGACAGGGGGAACCATTCAGTACTTC. Protein: CATSGGPGTGGTIQYF. The complete variable domain, with remaining parts taken from reference TRBV15 and TRBJ2-4, reads DAMVIQNPRYQVTQFGKPVTLSCSQTLNHNVMYWYQQKSSQAPKLLFHYYDKDFNNEADTPDNFQSRRPNTSFCFLDIRSPGLGDTAMYLCATSGGPGTGGTIQYFGAGTRLSVL.

The chain recombines TRBV15 with TRBJ2-5, with 8 nucleotides matching TRBD1. V shed 1 base and J 5 bases; nucleotides not matched to a gene: 6. The CDR3 covers 15 residues. The germline gives CDR1 LNHNV, CDR2 YYDKDF (reference sequence). The CDR3 coding sequence is TGTGCCACCAGCAGAGCCGGCAGGGGGCCGGAGACCCAGTACTTC. Its protein product is CATSRAGRGPETQYF.

The chain links TRBV4-2 to TRBJ1-4, with TRBD1 identical over 7 bases. The CDR3 spans 16 residues. The V gene end was trimmed by 8 bases and the J gene end by 4 bases; junction bases not matched to a gene: 13. The V gene's germline CDR1 is LGHNA and CDR2 YNFKEQ. For the CDR3, the DNA is TGTGCCAGCGGCGGTTCGACCGGGACAGATAATGAAAAACTGTTTTTT. Translated, it gives CASGGSTGTDNEKLFF.

CDR3 protein: CASSNRMGRWNTIYF. CDR3 coding DNA: TGTGCCAGCAGCAATAGGATGGGCAGGTGGAACACCATATATTTT. V and J are TRBV11-2 and TRBJ1-3; D remains unclear. Germline lookup yields CDR1 SGHAT and CDR2 FQNNGV. This CDR3 has 15 amino acids. Deletions cut 5 bases from V and 7 bases from J, with 18 bases between.

The chain uses TRBV29-1 and TRBJ1-2, with a tentative D call TRBD1 (6 bases). Deletions cut 8 bases from V and 4 bases from J, with 11 bases between. The CDR3 contains 11 residues. Germline CDR1 SQVTM, CDR2 ANQGSEA. CDR3 DNA: TGCAGCACACAGGGTCGCTATGGCTACACCTTC. This translates into CSTQGRYGYTF.